This T cell receptor beta chain comes out of a study of shared clonotypes between healthy human individuals. Repertoires were generated with immunoSEQ multiplex PCR, while TCRdb's copy carries only in-frame clones and drops some. The sample lists approximately 2.4 million clones; 90% to 97% were seen once. Trimming took 0 bases from V and 0 from J, leaving 10 bases between them. CDR1 SGHNT and CDR2 YYREEE come from the germline V gene (reference sequence). CDR3 length: 16 residues. Sequencing was performed on naive CD4+ T cells sorted from blood. Sample subset: CD45RA+ positively selected. The source of this sequence is a man younger than 30 in good health. The chain uses TRBV5-4 and TRBJ2-1, with D maybe TRBD2 (6 bases). CDR3 sequence reads: CASSLGAGLSYNEQFF. CDR3 nucleotide sequence: TGTGCCAGCAGCTTGGGAGCGGGCCTCTCCTACAATGAGCAGTTCTTC.